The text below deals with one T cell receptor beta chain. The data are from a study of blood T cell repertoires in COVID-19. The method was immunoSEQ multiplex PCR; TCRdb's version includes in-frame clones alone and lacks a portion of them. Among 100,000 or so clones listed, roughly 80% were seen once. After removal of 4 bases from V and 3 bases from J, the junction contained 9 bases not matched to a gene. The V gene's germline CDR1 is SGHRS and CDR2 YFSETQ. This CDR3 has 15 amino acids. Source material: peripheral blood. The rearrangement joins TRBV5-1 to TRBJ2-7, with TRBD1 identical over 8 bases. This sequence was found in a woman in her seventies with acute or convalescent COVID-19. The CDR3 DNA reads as TGCGCCAGCAGCACAGGACAGGGCGGTAGCTACGAGCAGTACTTC. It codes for CASSTGQGGSYEQYF. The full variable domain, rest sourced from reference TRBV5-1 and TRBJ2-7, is KAGVTQTPRYLIKTRGQQVTLSCSPISGHRSVSWYQQTPGQGLQFLFEYFSETQRNKGNFPGRFSGRQFSNSRSEMNVSTLELGDSALYLCASSTGQGGSYEQYFGPGTRLTVT.